The 30 T cell receptor beta chains in this list originate from one sample, sequenced in a study of T cells in tuberculosis. Time point meaning: new active TB diagnosis, blood taken before or within 7 days of starting treatment. Clones were read by immunoSEQ multiplex PCR, and TCRdb kept only the in-frame ones, dropping some. Seen here are fewer than 35,000 clones, roughly 83% observed once, and the top ten hold less than 5.5%. Sequencing was performed on PBMCs, taken at tuberculosis diagnosis. These receptors all stem from an adult with tuberculosis.

The V call is TRBV11-2, the J call TRBJ2-1; no clear D. Germline lookup yields CDR1 SGHAT and CDR2 FQNNGV. CDR3 length equals 14 residues. V shed 0 bases and J shed 9 bases, with 12 bases lying between them. CDR3 loop: CASSLDSPTVEQFF. The CDR3 DNA reads TGTGCCAGCAGCTTAGATAGCCCAACGGTTGAGCAGTTCTTC.

This chain connects TRBV19 to TRBJ2-1; D possibly corresponds to TRBD1 (5 bases). The germline CDR1 and CDR2 sequences are LNHDA and SQIVND (reference sequence). The CDR3 runs to 16 residues. Trimming removed 5 bases from V and 4 bases from J, with 18 bases in between. CDR3 DNA sequence: TGTGCCAGTAGTTTCCGGACACCAAACCTGTACAATGAGCAGTTCTTC. Encoded protein: CASSFRTPNLYNEQFF.

About this clone: This sample includes further DNA sequences coding for the same CDR3. This chain links TRBV10-1 with TRBJ1-2; D may be TRBD1 (5 bases). The germline CDR1 and CDR2 sequences are WNHNN and SYGVQD (reference sequence). The CDR3 consists of 13 residues. The germline V and J ends were trimmed by 0 bases and 5 bases, with 7 bases remaining between them. The chain's CDR3 is CASSESQGYGYTF. DNA of the CDR3: TGCGCCAGCAGTGAGTCTCAGGGATATGGCTACACCTTC.

This chain links TRBV11-2 with TRBJ2-7; 10 nucleotides line up with TRBD2. The V segment lost 1 base and the J segment 4 bases; nucleotides outside the gene matches: 10. CDR1 and CDR2 (germline): SGHAT, FQNNGV. The CDR3 is 17 amino acids. CDR3 nucleotide sequence: TGTGCCAGCAGCTTAGGTACGGCTAGCGGGGGAGGTTACGAGCAGTACTTC. This gives the protein CASSLGTASGGGYEQYF. Filled out from reference TRBV11-2 and TRBJ2-7, the complete variable domain reads EAGVAQSPRYKIIEKRQSVAFWCNPISGHATLYWYQQILGQGPKLLIQFQNNGVVDDSQLPKDRFSAERLKGVDSTLKIQPAKLEDSAVYLCASSLGTASGGGYEQYFGPGTRLTVT.

V usage is TRBV6-5 and J usage is TRBJ2-7; 12 bases line up with TRBD2. Germline assignment: CDR1 MNHEY and CDR2 SVGAGI. V lost 7 bases, J lost 7 bases, and 5 bases stayed unmatched. CDR3 size: 13 residues. CDR3 loop: CASNGLAGSEQYF. The DNA for the CDR3 is TGTGCCAGCAATGGACTAGCGGGAAGTGAGCAGTACTTC.

The chain combines TRBV6-5 with TRBJ2-7; 13 nucleotides line up with TRBD2. This CDR3 is built from 14 residues. The V and J ends lost 6 bases and 2 bases, in that order; junction bases with no gene match: 1. Germline assignment: CDR1 MNHEY and CDR2 SVGAGI. The DNA of the CDR3 is TGTGCCAGCAGAGGGACTAGCGGGACCTACGAGCAGTACTTC. Its protein product is CASRGTSGTYEQYF.

V is TRBV27 and J is TRBJ2-1, with TRBD1 as a possible D gene (6 bases). Germline V gives CDR1 MNHEY, CDR2 SMNVEV (reference sequence). V lost 5 bases and J 2 bases, leaving 10 bases between the germline ends. This CDR3 is built from 14 residues. The CDR3 coding sequence is TGTGCCAGCAGTATAAGGGGGACCTACAATGAGCAGTTCTTC. Translating gives CASSIRGTYNEQFF.

The chain recombines TRBV5-5 with TRBJ1-2; D is possibly TRBD1 (5 bases). CDR1 SGHKS and CDR2 YYEKEE come from the germline V gene (reference sequence). The V and J ends lost 6 bases and 3 bases respectively, with 18 bases between them. This CDR3 region has 15 residues. CDR3 bases: TGTGCCAGCACCACGGGGGTGGGTGCGGACTATGGCTACACCTTC. Amino acids: CASTTGVGADYGYTF.

V usage is TRBV5-8 and J usage is TRBJ2-6; 10 bases are a match to TRBD1. After removal of 4 bases from V and 7 bases from J, the junction contained 5 bases not matched to a gene. The CDR3 is 15 residues long. Germline CDR1 is SGHTS and CDR2 is YDEGEE. CDR3 in DNA: TGTGCCAGCAGCCTGGGACAGGGGCGAGCCAACGTCCTGACTTTC. As protein: CASSLGQGRANVLTF.

V is TRBV6-1 and J is TRBJ1-2; 8 bases are a match to TRBD1. Germline V lookup: CDR1 MNHNS, CDR2 SASEGT. This CDR3 is built from 14 residues. The ends lost 5 bases at V and 1 base at J; junction bases unmatched: 3. The CDR3 DNA follows: TGTGCCAGCAGTACAGGGGGTAATAACTATGGCTACACCTTC. Protein product: CASSTGGNNYGYTF.

This chain connects TRBV28 to TRBJ2-1; TRBD1 matches 9 bases. The CDR3 length is 15 residues. Germline CDR1 reads MDHEN; CDR2 reads SYDVKM. V dropped 6 bases and J dropped 8; count of bases not matched to a gene: 11. The CDR3 loop is CASSLGGTGSDEQFF. In nucleotides, the CDR3 is TGTGCCAGCAGCTTGGGGGGGACAGGGTCCGATGAGCAGTTCTTC.

The chain uses TRBV25-1 and TRBJ2-1, with D maybe TRBD2 (6 bases). V gave up 4 bases and J gave up 10 bases, with 20 bases separating them. The CDR3 is 15 residues long. The germline V gene encodes CDR1 MGHDK and CDR2 SYGVNS. CDR3: CASSGGWETRQEQFF. The CDR3 DNA reads as TGTGCCAGCAGTGGGGGATGGGAGACTAGGCAAGAGCAGTTCTTC. Filled out from reference TRBV25-1 and TRBJ2-1, the complete variable domain reads EADIYQTPRYLVIGTGKKITLECSQTMGHDKMYWYQQDPGMELHLIHYSYGVNSTEKGDLSSESTVSRIRTEHFPLTLESARPSHTSQYLCASSGGWETRQEQFFGPGTRLTVL.

The rearrangement uses TRBV7-2 and TRBJ2-7; 7 nucleotides line up with TRBD2. The length of the CDR3 is 15 residues. The germline V gene encodes CDR1 SGHTA and CDR2 FQGNSA. The junction had 10 bases not matched to a gene; V was cut back by 6 bases and J by 2 bases. CDR3 protein: CASSRYRDYTYEQYF. For the CDR3, the DNA is TGTGCCAGCAGTCGATACCGGGACTACACCTACGAGCAGTACTTC.

This chain joins TRBV21-1 and TRBJ1-5; TRBD1, the D gene given by the table, was not confirmed from the DNA. TRBV21-1 is described as a pseudogene. The CDR3 has 18 amino acids. The CDR3 coding sequence is TGTGCCAGCAGCAAAATCCCTACAGGGGGGCTTTGGAATCAGCCCCAGCATTTT. Its protein is CASSKIPTGGLWNQPQHF.

The chain is built from TRBV9 and TRBJ1-4; 9 nucleotides match TRBD1. V shed 5 bases, J shed 5 bases, and the junction held 4 bases outside the gene matches. The CDR3 extends over 14 amino acids. The germline CDR1 and CDR2 sequences are SGDLS and YYNGEE. The CDR3 is CASRSGTGNEKLFF. The CDR3 DNA sequence: TGTGCCAGCAGGTCCGGGACAGGGAATGAAAAACTGTTTTTT. Full variable domain (missing parts from reference TRBV9 and TRBJ1-4): DSGVTQTPKHLITATGQRVTLRCSPRSGDLSVYWYQQSLDQGLQFLIQYYNGEERAKGNILERFSAQQFPDLHSELNLSSLELGDSALYFCASRSGTGNEKLFFGSGTQLSVL.

The V and J genes are TRBV4-1 and TRBJ2-5, with D unclear. Germline CDR1 is MGHRA and CDR2 is YSYEKL. Trimming cost V 1 base and J 0 bases, with 6 bases left between them. The CDR3 extends over 14 amino acids. CDR3 in amino acids: CASSQVAYQETQYF. Written as DNA, the CDR3 is TGCGCCAGCAGCCAAGTCGCGTACCAAGAGACCCAGTACTTC.

This sequence joins TRBV9 and TRBJ1-1; D unresolved. CDR1 SGDLS and CDR2 YYNGEE come from the germline V gene. Trimming stripped 0 bases from V and 5 bases from J, with 11 bases between. The CDR3 is 14 residues long. The CDR3 DNA is TGTGCCAGCAGCGTAGGGCAGGAACGGACTGAAGCTTTCTTT. Amino acids: CASSVGQERTEAFF.

The V and J genes are TRBV19 and TRBJ1-6, with no clear D. The germline V and J ends were trimmed by 6 bases and 4 bases, with 4 bases remaining between them. Germline values: CDR1 LNHDA, CDR2 SQIVND (reference sequence). This CDR3 has 12 residues. CDR3 coding DNA: TGTGCCAGTAGCCAATATAATTCACCCCTCCACTTT. As protein: CASSQYNSPLHF.

The CDR3 nucleotides are TGTGCCAGCAGCCACGAATTGACAGGGTTAGCCAAAAACATTCAGTACTTC. It is translated as CASSHELTGLAKNIQYF. V is TRBV12-1 and J is TRBJ2-4; the table's D gene call, TRBD1, was not cross checked with the DNA. TRBV12-1 is assigned pseudogene status. The CDR3 runs 17 residues.

This clone has only a few counts. The chain couples TRBV6-5 to TRBJ2-2, with D perhaps TRBD2 (6 bases). Trimming left V 0 bases short and J 5 bases short, with 10 bases between. The germline V gene encodes CDR1 MNHEY and CDR2 SVGAGI. The CDR3 is 15 residues long. CDR3 DNA: TGTGCCAGCAGTTACTCGATCGGGGGAACCGGGGAGCTGTTTTTT. Translated: CASSYSIGGTGELFF.

The V gene is TRBV5-1, the J gene TRBJ2-7, with a tentative D call TRBD1 (5 bases). Deletions cut 0 bases from V and 1 base from J, with 8 bases between. CDR3 length: 14 residues. The germline V gene has CDR1 SGHRS and CDR2 YFSETQ. CDR3 in DNA: TGCGCCAGCAGCTTGGAGGGGTGGTCCTACGAGCAGTACTTC. This gives the protein CASSLEGWSYEQYF.

The V gene is TRBV12-5, the J gene TRBJ2-3, with TRBD2 identical over 7 bases. The CDR3 runs to 16 residues. Losses at the gene ends were 1 base for V and 5 bases for J; bases not matched to a gene: 9. Germline V gene data show CDR1 as LGHNT and CDR2 as FRNRAP. The CDR3 sequence is CASGLDSGAQKDTQYF. CDR3 coding DNA: TGTGCTAGTGGTTTGGACAGCGGGGCGCAGAAAGATACGCAGTATTTT. Combining the CDR3 with reference TRBV12-5 and TRBJ2-3 gives the whole variable domain DARVTQTPRHKVTEMGQEVTMRCQPILGHNTVFWYRQTMMQGLELLAYFRNRAPLDDSGMPKDRFSAEMPDATLATLKIQPSEPRDSAVYFCASGLDSGAQKDTQYFGPGTRLTVL.

This chain uses TRBV5-1 with TRBJ1-2, with 8 bases lining up with TRBD1. The J segment lost 0 bases and the V segment lost 0 bases, leaving 4 bases of the junction unmatched. This CDR3 has 16 residues. CDR1 SGHRS and CDR2 YFSETQ come from the germline V gene. This CDR3 reads CASSLGTGYTNYGYTF. In DNA form, the CDR3 reads TGCGCCAGCAGCTTGGGGACAGGGTACACTAACTATGGCTACACCTTC.

V is TRBV30 and J is TRBJ2-2; D is perhaps TRBD1 (6 bases). The V end lost 0 bases, the J end lost 4 bases, and 18 bases lay between the germline ends. CDR3 length: 17 amino acids. Germline V gene lookup returns CDR1 GTSNPN and CDR2 SVGIG (reference sequence). The CDR3 reads CAWSVLVGAGGTGELFF. The CDR3 coding sequence is TGTGCCTGGAGTGTACTGGTGGGGGCGGGTGGCACCGGGGAGCTGTTTTTT. Using reference TRBV30 and TRBJ2-2 for the parts outside the CDR3, the full variable domain is SQTIHQWPATLVQPVGSPLSLECTVEGTSNPNLYWYRQAAGRGLQLLFYSVGIGQISSEVPQNLSASRPQDRQFILSSKKLLLSDSGFYLCAWSVLVGAGGTGELFFGEGSRLTVL.

V gene TRBV9 combines with J gene TRBJ1-4, with 9 bases lining up with TRBD1. This CDR3 has 15 residues. The trim removed 4 bases at V and 5 bases at J, leaving 6 bases unmatched. CDR1 and CDR2 from the germline V gene are SGDLS and YYNGEE. This CDR3 is CASSPAGTGNEKLFF. CDR3 nucleotides: TGTGCCAGCAGCCCCGCCGGGACAGGGAATGAAAAACTGTTTTTT.

The rearrangement joins TRBV7-9 to TRBJ2-1; 9 nucleotides line up with TRBD2. V trimming: 4 bases; J trimming: 6 bases; junction bases outside the gene matches: 7. CDR3 length equals 15 residues. Germline V gene data show CDR1 as SEHNR and CDR2 as FQNEAQ (reference sequence). The DNA for the CDR3 is TGTGCCAGCAGCTCAACTAGCGGGTTAACCAATGAGCAGTTCTTC. The encoded protein is CASSSTSGLTNEQFF.

This chain connects TRBV10-3 to TRBJ2-7; D possibly corresponds to TRBD2 (7 bases). The V end was cut by 6 bases, the J end by 7 bases, with 13 bases between. In germline, CDR1 is ENHRY, CDR2 SYGVKD. The CDR3 contains 12 residues. The CDR3 DNA is TGTGCCATCAGCGGGGGGCCAGGGGAGCAGTACTTC. Protein: CAISGGPGEQYF.

This chain uses TRBV29-1 with TRBJ2-7, with TRBD1 matching over 9 bases. Germline V gene sequence: CDR1 SQVTM, CDR2 ANQGSEA. The CDR3 sequence is 14 residues long. Losses at the gene ends were 2 bases for V and 5 bases for J; bases not matched to a gene: 7. The CDR3 loop is CSVEPGTGSHEQYF. As DNA, the CDR3 is TGCAGCGTTGAACCCGGGACAGGGAGCCACGAGCAGTACTTC.

The gene calls are TRBV7-2 and TRBJ2-7; 9 bases are a match to TRBD2. The CDR3 extends over 15 amino acids. Germline V gene sequence: CDR1 SGHTA, CDR2 FQGNSA. The trim removed 5 bases at V and 2 bases at J, leaving 7 bases unmatched. The chain's CDR3 is CASSPAGTSPYEQYF. In DNA, the CDR3 is TGTGCCAGCAGCCCTGCCGGGACTAGCCCCTACGAGCAGTACTTC.

The chain links TRBV9 to TRBJ1-2, with no clear D. The germline CDR1 and CDR2 sequences are SGDLS and YYNGEE. V was cut by 3 bases and J by 4 bases, with 10 bases left in between. This CDR3 has 13 residues. CDR3: CASSGGVFYGYTF. Here the CDR3 DNA reads TGTGCCAGCAGCGGCGGGGTCTTCTATGGCTACACCTTC.